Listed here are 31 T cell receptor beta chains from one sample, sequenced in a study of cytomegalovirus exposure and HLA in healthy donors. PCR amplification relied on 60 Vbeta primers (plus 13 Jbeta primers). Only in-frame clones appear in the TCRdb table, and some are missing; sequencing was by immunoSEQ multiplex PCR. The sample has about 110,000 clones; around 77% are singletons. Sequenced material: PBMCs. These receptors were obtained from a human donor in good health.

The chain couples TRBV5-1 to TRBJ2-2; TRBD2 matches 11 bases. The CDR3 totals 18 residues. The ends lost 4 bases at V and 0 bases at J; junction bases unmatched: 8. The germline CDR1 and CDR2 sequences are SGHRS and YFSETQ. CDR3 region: CASSKGLAGMSNTGELFF. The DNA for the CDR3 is TGCGCCAGCAGCAAAGGACTAGCGGGTATGTCGAACACCGGGGAGCTGTTTTTT.

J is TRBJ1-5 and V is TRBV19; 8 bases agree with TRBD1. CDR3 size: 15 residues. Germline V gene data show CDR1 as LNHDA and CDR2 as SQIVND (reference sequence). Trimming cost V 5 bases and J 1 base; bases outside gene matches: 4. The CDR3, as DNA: TGTGCCAGTAGTGCCCAGGGGGCCAGCAATCAGCCCCAGCATTTT. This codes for CASSAQGASNQPQHF.

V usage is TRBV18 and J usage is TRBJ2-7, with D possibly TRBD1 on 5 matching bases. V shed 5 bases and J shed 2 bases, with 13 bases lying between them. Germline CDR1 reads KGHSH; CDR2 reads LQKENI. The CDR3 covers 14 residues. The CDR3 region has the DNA TGTGCCAGCTCAGAAAGGGGCAGAGCCTACGAGCAGTACTTC. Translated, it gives CASSERGRAYEQYF.

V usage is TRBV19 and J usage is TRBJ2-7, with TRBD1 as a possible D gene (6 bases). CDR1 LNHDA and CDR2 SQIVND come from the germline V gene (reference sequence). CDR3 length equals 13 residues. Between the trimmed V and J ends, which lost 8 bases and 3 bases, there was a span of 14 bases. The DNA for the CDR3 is TGTGCCAGTCGGGACCAGGGGTTCTACGAGCAGTACTTC. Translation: CASRDQGFYEQYF.

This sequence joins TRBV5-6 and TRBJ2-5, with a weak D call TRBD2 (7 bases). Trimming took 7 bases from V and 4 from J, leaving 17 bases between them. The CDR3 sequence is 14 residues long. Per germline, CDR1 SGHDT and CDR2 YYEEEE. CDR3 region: CASEGGGGAETQYF. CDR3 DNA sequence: TGTGCCAGCGAGGGTGGGGGGGGCGCAGAGACCCAGTACTTC.

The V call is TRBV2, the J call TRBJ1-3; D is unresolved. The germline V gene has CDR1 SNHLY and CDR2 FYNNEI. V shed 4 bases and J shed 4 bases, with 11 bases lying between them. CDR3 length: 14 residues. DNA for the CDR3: TGTGCCAGCAGTGTTTTCGCCGCGGGAAACACCATATATTTT. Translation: CASSVFAAGNTIYF.

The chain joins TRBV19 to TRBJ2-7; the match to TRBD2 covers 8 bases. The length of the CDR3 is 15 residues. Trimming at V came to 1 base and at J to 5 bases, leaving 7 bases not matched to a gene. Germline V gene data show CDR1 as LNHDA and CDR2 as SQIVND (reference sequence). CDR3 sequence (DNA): TGTGCCAGTAGTATAGTAGGCAGCGGGAGCAACGAGCAGTACTTC. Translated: CASSIVGSGSNEQYF.

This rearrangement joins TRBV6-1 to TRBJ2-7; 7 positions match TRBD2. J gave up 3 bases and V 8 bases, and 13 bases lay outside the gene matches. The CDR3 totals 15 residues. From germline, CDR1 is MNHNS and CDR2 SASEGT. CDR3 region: CASLLWASGRYEQYF. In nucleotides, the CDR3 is TGTGCCAGCCTCCTATGGGCTAGCGGACGCTACGAGCAGTACTTC.

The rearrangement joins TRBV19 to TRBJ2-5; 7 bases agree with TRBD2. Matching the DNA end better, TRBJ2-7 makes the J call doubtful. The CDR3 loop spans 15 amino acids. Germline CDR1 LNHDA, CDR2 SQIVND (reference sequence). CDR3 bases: TGTGCCAGTAGTACCACTAGCGCCAGACCCTACGAGCAGTACTTC. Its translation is CASSTTSARPYEQYF.

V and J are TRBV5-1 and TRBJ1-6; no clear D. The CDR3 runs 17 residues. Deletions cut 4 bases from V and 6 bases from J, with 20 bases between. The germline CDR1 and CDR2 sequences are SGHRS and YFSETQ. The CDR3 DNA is TGCGCCAGCAGCCCCGGTTCTTCGGGGTCCGGTAATTCACCCCTCCACTTT. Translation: CASSPGSSGSGNSPLHF.

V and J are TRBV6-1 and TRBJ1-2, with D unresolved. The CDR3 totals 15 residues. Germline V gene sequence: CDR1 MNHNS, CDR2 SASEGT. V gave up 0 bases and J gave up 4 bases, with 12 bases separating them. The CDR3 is CASSEARDVAYGYTF. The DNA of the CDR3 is TGTGCCAGCAGTGAAGCGAGGGATGTGGCCTATGGCTACACCTTC.

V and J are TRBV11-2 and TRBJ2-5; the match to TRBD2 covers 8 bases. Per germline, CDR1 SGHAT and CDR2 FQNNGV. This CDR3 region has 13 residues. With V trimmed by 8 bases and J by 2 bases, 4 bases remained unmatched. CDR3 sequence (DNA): TGTGCCAGCCGGGGGGGGTATCAAGAGACCCAGTACTTC. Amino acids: CASRGGYQETQYF.

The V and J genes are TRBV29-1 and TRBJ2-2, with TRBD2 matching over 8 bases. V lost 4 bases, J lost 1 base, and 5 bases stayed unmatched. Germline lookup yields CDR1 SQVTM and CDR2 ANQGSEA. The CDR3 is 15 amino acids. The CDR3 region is CSVASTSGNTGELFF. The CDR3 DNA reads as TGCAGCGTTGCAAGCACTAGCGGGAACACCGGGGAGCTGTTTTTT.

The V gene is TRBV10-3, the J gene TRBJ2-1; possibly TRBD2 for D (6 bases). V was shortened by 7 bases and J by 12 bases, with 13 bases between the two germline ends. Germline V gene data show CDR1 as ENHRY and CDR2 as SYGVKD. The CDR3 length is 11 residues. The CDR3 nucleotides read TGTGCCATCACGGAGGGGCTAGCGCAGTTCTTC. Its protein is CAITEGLAQFF.

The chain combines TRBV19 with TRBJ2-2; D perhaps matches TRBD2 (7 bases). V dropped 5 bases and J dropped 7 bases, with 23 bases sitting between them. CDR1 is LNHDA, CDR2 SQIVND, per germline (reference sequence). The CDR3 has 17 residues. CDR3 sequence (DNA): TGTGCCAGTAGTCCTCAACAGGGAGGGGGACCGGGCGGGGAGCTGTTTTTT. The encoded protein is CASSPQQGGGPGGELFF.

CDR3 residues: CASSLGRVRGYGYTF. The CDR3 region has the DNA TGTGCCAGCAGCTTAGGTCGGGTTCGCGGCTATGGCTACACCTTC. The chain has TRBV11-3 and TRBJ1-2; D unclear. The CDR3 is 15 residues long. Germline V gives CDR1 SGHNT, CDR2 YENEEA. Trimming left V 1 base short and J 4 bases short, with 13 bases between.

CDR3 amino acids: CASSLAAGVADTQYF. The CDR3 DNA reads as TGTGCCAGCAGCTTAGCAGCGGGAGTAGCAGATACGCAGTATTTT. V usage is TRBV7-6 and J usage is TRBJ2-3, with 8 positions matching TRBD2. Unmatched junction bases numbered 3, after V lost 0 bases and J lost 4 bases. This CDR3 spans 15 amino acids. The germline V gene has CDR1 SGHVS and CDR2 FNYEAQ.

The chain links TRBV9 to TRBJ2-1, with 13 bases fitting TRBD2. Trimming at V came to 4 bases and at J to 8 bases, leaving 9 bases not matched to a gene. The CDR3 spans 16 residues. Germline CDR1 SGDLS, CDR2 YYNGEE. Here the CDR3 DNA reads TGTGCCAGCAGCCCCCGGACTAGCGGGAGTACACATGAGCAGTTCTTC. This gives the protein CASSPRTSGSTHEQFF.

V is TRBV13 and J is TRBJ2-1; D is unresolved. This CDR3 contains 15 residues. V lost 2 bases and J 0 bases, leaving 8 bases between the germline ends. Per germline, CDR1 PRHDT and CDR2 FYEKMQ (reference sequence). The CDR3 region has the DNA TGTGCCAGCAGCTTACGCGGAGTCTCCTACAATGAGCAGTTCTTC. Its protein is CASSLRGVSYNEQFF.

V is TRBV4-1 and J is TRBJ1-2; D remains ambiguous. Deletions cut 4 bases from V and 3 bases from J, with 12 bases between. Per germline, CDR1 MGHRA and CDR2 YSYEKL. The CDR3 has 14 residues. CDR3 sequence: CASSPDDRDYGYTF. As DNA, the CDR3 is TGCGCCAGCAGCCCAGATGACCGGGACTATGGCTACACCTTC.

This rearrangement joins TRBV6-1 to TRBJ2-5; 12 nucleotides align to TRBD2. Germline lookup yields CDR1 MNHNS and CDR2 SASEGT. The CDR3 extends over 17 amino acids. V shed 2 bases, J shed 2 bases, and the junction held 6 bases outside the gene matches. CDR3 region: CASSESPLAGGQETQYF. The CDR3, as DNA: TGTGCCAGCAGTGAAAGTCCTCTAGCGGGAGGGCAAGAGACCCAGTACTTC.

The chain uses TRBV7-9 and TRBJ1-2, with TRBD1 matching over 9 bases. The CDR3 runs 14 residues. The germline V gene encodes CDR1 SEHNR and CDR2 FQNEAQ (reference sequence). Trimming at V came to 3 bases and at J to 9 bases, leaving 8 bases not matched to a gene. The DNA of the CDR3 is TGTGCCAGCAGCTTGGGACAGGGCGGATGGCGCTACACCTTC. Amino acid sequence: CASSLGQGGWRYTF.

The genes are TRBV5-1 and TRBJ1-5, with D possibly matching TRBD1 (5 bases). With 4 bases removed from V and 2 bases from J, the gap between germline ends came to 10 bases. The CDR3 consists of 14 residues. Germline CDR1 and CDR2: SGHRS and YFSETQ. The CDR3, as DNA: TGCGCCAGCAGCCCGATAGGGGGCAATCAGCCCCAGCATTTT. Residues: CASSPIGGNQPQHF.

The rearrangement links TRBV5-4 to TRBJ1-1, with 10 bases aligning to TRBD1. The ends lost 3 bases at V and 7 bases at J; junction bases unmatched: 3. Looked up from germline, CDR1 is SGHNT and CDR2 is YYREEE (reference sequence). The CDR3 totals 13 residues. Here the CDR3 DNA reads TGTGCCAGCAGCTGGGACAGGGGAAGTGAAGCTTTCTTT. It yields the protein CASSWDRGSEAFF.

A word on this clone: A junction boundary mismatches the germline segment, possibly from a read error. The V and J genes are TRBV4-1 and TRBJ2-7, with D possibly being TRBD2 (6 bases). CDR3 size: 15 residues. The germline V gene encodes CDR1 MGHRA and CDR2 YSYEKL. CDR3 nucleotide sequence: TGCGCCAGCAGCCAAGCGCCCCCCCTAGCGCTTCAGCATAGCTTC. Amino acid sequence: CASSQAPPLALQHSF.

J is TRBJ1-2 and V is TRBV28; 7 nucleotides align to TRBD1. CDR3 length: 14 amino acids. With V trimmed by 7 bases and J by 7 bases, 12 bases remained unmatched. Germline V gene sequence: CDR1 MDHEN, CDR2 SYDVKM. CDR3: CASTTGVLFPGYTF. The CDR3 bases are TGTGCCAGCACCACAGGGGTTCTTTTTCCTGGCTACACCTTC.

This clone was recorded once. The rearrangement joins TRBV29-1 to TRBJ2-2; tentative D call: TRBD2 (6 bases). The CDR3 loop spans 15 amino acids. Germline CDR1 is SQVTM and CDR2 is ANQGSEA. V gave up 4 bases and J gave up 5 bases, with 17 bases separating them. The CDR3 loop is CSVALDGRLTGELFF. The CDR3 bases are TGCAGCGTTGCTCTCGACGGGAGATTGACCGGGGAGCTGTTTTTT.

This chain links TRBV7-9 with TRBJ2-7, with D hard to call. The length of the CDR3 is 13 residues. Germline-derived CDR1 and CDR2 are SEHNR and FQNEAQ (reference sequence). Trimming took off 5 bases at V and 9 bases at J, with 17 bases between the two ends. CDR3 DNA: TGTGCCAGCAGCCACGCCCGGGTAATTGGGCAGTACTTC. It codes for CASSHARVIGQYF.

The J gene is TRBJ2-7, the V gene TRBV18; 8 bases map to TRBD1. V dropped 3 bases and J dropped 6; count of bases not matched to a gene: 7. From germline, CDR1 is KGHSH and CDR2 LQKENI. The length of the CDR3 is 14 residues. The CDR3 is CASSPGQGQGEQYF. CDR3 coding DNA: TGTGCCAGCTCACCCGGACAGGGCCAAGGCGAGCAGTACTTC. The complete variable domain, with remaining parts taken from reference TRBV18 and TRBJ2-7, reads NAGVMQNPRHLVRRRGQEARLRCSPMKGHSHVYWYRQLPEEGLKFMVYLQKENIIDESGMPKERFSAEFPKEGPSILRIQQVVRGDSAAYFCASSPGQGQGEQYFGPGTRLTVT.

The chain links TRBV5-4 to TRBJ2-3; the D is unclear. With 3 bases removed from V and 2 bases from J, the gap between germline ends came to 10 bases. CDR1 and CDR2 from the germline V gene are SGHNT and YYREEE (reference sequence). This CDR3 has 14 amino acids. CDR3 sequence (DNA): TGTGCCAGCAGCTCAGATCCCACCACAGATACGCAGTATTTT. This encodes CASSSDPTTDTQYF.

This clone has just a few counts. As DNA, the CDR3 is TGTGCCTGGCCCCCTAGCGGGAGGTGCTACGAGCAGTACTTC. It is translated as CAWPPSGRCYEQYF. The chain combines TRBV30 with TRBJ2-7; 11 nucleotides line up with TRBD2. Germline CDR1 is GTSNPN and CDR2 is SVGIG (reference sequence). This CDR3 comprises 14 residues. The V gene end was trimmed by 5 bases and the J gene end by 3 bases; junction bases not matched to a gene: 6.